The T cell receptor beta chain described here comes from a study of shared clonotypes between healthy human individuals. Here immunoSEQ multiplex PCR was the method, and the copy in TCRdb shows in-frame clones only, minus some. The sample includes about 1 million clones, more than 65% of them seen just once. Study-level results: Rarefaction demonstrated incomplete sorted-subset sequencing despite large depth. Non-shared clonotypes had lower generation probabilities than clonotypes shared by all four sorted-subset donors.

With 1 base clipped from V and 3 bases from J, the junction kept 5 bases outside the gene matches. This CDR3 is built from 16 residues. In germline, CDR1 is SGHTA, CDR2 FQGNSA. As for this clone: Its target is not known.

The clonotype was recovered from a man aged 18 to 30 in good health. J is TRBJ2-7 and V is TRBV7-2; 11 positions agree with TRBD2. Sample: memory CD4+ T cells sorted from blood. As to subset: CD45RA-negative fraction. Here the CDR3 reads CASSLGTSGLLYEQYF. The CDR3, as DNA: TGTGCCAGCAGCTTAGGGACTAGCGGGCTCCTCTACGAGCAGTACTTC.